This note documents a single T cell receptor (beta chain) sequence. Some clones are missing from TCRdb's copy, which holds only in-frame ones; the method was immunoSEQ multiplex PCR. This sample has 300,000 or so clones; 80% to 95% occur once, and the top ten carry 1.1%. These data come from a study of blood T cell repertoires in COVID-19. V lost 2 bases and J lost 10, with 12 bases in between. The length of the CDR3 is 13 residues. Germline V gene sequence: CDR1 MNHEY, CDR2 SVGAGI. The receptor comes from a woman in her 30s who had recovered from COVID-19. The specimen was PBMCs or T cells enriched from blood (not recorded which). V usage is TRBV6-5 and J usage is TRBJ2-1, with D maybe TRBD2 (6 bases). CDR3 bases: TGTGCCAGCAGTTACGTAAGCGCGGGGGAGCAGTTCTTC. Protein: CASSYVSAGEQFF.